This TCR beta chain was recovered during a study of blood T cell repertoires in COVID-19. Study details: Acute-phase and convalescent COVID-19 samples originated in the United States, Italy and Spain. PBMCs, B-cell-depleted T cells, or T cells provided the cDNA or gDNA that made up the material.

The CDR3 sequence is 18 residues long. Trimming took 1 base from V and 6 from J; bases not matched to a gene: 12. Germline-derived CDR1 and CDR2 are MDHEN and SYDVKM. In the original analysis: How many nucleated cells were present was estimated from reference gene primer amplification. Sequencing was performed with immunoSEQ multiplex PCR; in TCRdb, only in-frame clones are kept and a portion is missing. V and J calls and clone size are those listed in that table; D and trimming were worked out from the DNA. The data show approximately 250,000 clones, 75% to 90% seen once. This clone has more than one count but fewer than ten.

What was sequenced was peripheral blood. The sequence was obtained from a man aged 55 to 70 who had recovered from COVID-19. V is TRBV28 and J is TRBJ2-7; TRBD2 agrees at 13 bases. The CDR3 sequence: CASSLLGLAGAQALEQYF. The CDR3 bases are TGTGCCAGCAGTTTATTAGGACTAGCGGGGGCTCAAGCCCTCGAGCAGTACTTC.